These T cell receptor beta chains were read from a single sample in a study of cytomegalovirus exposure and HLA in healthy donors. The table came from immunoSEQ multiplex PCR; TCRdb's copy has only in-frame clones and leaves some out. The repertoire holds about 82,000 clones, with around 77% as singletons. Source material: PBMCs. The receptors come from a man aged 50 or older in good health and CMV-seronegative. Each CDR3 is given with its conserved first and last residue. Each record gives: D gene, V gene, CDR3 length, clone size, CDR3 protein. The D gene is left open where the match is weak. A row's size may be missing; if present it is once, few, many or a size class.

d_call: TRBD2
v_call: TRBV7-2
cdr3_length: 12
clone_size: NA
cdr3_aa: CASRGVSYEQYF

d_call: NA
v_call: TRBV5-4
cdr3_length: 16
clone_size: once
cdr3_aa: CASSLDRAANTGELFF

d_call: NA
v_call: TRBV19
cdr3_length: 15
clone_size: NA
cdr3_aa: CASSFKNRDSYGYTF

d_call: TRBD2
v_call: TRBV19
cdr3_length: 17
clone_size: NA
cdr3_aa: CASSRASGGRSYNEQFF

d_call: NA
v_call: TRBV12-5
cdr3_length: 15
clone_size: once
cdr3_aa: CASGWAGAGSAEQYF

d_call: TRBD2
v_call: TRBV11-3
cdr3_length: 15
clone_size: NA
cdr3_aa: CASSPTSGAVYEQYF

d_call: TRBD2
v_call: TRBV14
cdr3_length: 15
clone_size: NA
cdr3_aa: CASSRLAGGYNEQFF

d_call: NA
v_call: TRBV9
cdr3_length: 15
clone_size: few
cdr3_aa: CASSVGAGSSDTQYF

d_call: TRBD2
v_call: TRBV5-1
cdr3_length: 15
clone_size: NA
cdr3_aa: CASSSSSGGGYEQYF

d_call: NA
v_call: TRBV5-4
cdr3_length: 14
clone_size: NA
cdr3_aa: CASSAGNRNTEAFF

d_call: NA
v_call: TRBV6-1
cdr3_length: 12
clone_size: few
cdr3_aa: CASSQGRAEAFF

d_call: NA
v_call: TRBV30
cdr3_length: 13
clone_size: few
cdr3_aa: CAWSVQTNYGYTF

d_call: NA
v_call: TRBV5-4
cdr3_length: 14
clone_size: many
cdr3_aa: CASSLAGAKNIQYF

d_call: NA
v_call: TRBV19
cdr3_length: 15
clone_size: few
cdr3_aa: CASSISLATTGELFF

d_call: TRBD1
v_call: TRBV18
cdr3_length: 18
clone_size: NA
cdr3_aa: CASSQRPGQGEYNSPLHF

d_call: NA
v_call: TRBV5-4
cdr3_length: 15
clone_size: NA
cdr3_aa: CASSSGATELYEQYF

d_call: NA
v_call: TRBV10-3
cdr3_length: 16
clone_size: NA
cdr3_aa: CAISVGGRDSTDTQYF

d_call: TRBD1
v_call: TRBV9
cdr3_length: 13
clone_size: many
cdr3_aa: CASSMGTAYEQYF

d_call: TRBD1
v_call: TRBV19
cdr3_length: 16
clone_size: few
cdr3_aa: CASIRTGGGSGDTQYF

d_call: TRBD1
v_call: TRBV5-6
cdr3_length: 16
clone_size: NA
cdr3_aa: CASSPRDRRSNQPQHF

d_call: TRBD2
v_call: TRBV5-6
cdr3_length: 16
clone_size: NA
cdr3_aa: CASSRRGARGTGELFF

d_call: TRBD1
v_call: TRBV29-1
cdr3_length: 14
clone_size: NA
cdr3_aa: CSVEGQGMSGELFF

d_call: TRBD1
v_call: TRBV10-3
cdr3_length: 17
clone_size: NA
cdr3_aa: CAISEGGQGSMQDEQYF

d_call: TRBD2
v_call: TRBV7-2
cdr3_length: 13
clone_size: NA
cdr3_aa: CARSGGTLQEQFF

d_call: TRBD2
v_call: TRBV19
cdr3_length: 13
clone_size: few
cdr3_aa: CATTGLAVDTQYF

d_call: NA
v_call: TRBV18
cdr3_length: 14
clone_size: NA
cdr3_aa: CASSPQDLQETQYF

d_call: NA
v_call: TRBV12-5
cdr3_length: 18
clone_size: NA
cdr3_aa: CASGLGPQGTLGTDTQYF

d_call: NA
v_call: TRBV20-1
cdr3_length: 11
clone_size: NA
cdr3_aa: CSGAGQEGQYF

d_call: TRBD1
v_call: TRBV7-9
cdr3_length: 16
clone_size: NA
cdr3_aa: CATLGQGAISGNTIYF

d_call: NA
v_call: TRBV6-5
cdr3_length: 15
clone_size: few
cdr3_aa: CASRPGLVSGNTIYF

d_call: NA
v_call: TRBV5-1
cdr3_length: 13
clone_size: NA
cdr3_aa: CASSLAGGREQYF

d_call: TRBD1
v_call: TRBV6-5
cdr3_length: 14
clone_size: NA
cdr3_aa: CASSLRTGASPLHF

d_call: TRBD2
v_call: TRBV2
cdr3_length: 13
clone_size: NA
cdr3_aa: CASLTSGYNEQFF

d_call: NA
v_call: TRBV5-1
cdr3_length: 13
clone_size: once
cdr3_aa: CASSSTIQETQYF

d_call: NA
v_call: TRBV6-1
cdr3_length: 15
clone_size: NA
cdr3_aa: CASSLGPVSAGGYTF

d_call: TRBD1
v_call: TRBV7-8
cdr3_length: 14
clone_size: few
cdr3_aa: CASSFRDSTYGYTF

d_call: NA
v_call: TRBV6-1
cdr3_length: 15
clone_size: NA
cdr3_aa: CASSSRDIPRDTQYF

d_call: TRBD1
v_call: TRBV7-2
cdr3_length: 15
clone_size: NA
cdr3_aa: CASSPRTGGTDTQYF

d_call: NA
v_call: TRBV11-2
cdr3_length: 16
clone_size: NA
cdr3_aa: CASSLEFRVKNTEAFF

d_call: TRBD2
v_call: TRBV30
cdr3_length: 12
clone_size: NA
cdr3_aa: CARGGELRELFF

d_call: TRBD1
v_call: TRBV19
cdr3_length: 15
clone_size: NA
cdr3_aa: CASSTDRGRGNEQFF

d_call: TRBD2
v_call: TRBV5-4
cdr3_length: 15
clone_size: NA
cdr3_aa: CASRYSGASTDTQYF

d_call: TRBD2
v_call: TRBV27
cdr3_length: 16
clone_size: NA
cdr3_aa: CASSLNYAGAYNEQFF

d_call: NA
v_call: TRBV18
cdr3_length: 14
clone_size: NA
cdr3_aa: CASSPPRGGEKLFF

d_call: NA
v_call: TRBV7-9
cdr3_length: 11
clone_size: NA
cdr3_aa: CASSWRVEAFF

d_call: NA
v_call: TRBV15
cdr3_length: 13
clone_size: NA
cdr3_aa: CATTSGFDDEQYF

d_call: TRBD1
v_call: TRBV4-2
cdr3_length: 16
clone_size: NA
cdr3_aa: CASSQGGGQGFNEQFF

d_call: NA
v_call: TRBV10-3
cdr3_length: 14
clone_size: NA
cdr3_aa: CAISERWAQGRAFF

d_call: NA
v_call: TRBV30
cdr3_length: 15
clone_size: few
cdr3_aa: CAWSTGTVGGNTIYF

d_call: NA
v_call: TRBV30
cdr3_length: 13
clone_size: NA
cdr3_aa: CALSSDSFYEQYF

d_call: NA
v_call: TRBV5-4
cdr3_length: 15
clone_size: NA
cdr3_aa: CASSPGQMNNEKLFF

d_call: TRBD1
v_call: TRBV15
cdr3_length: 17
clone_size: NA
cdr3_aa: CATSRITGQGRNQPQHF

d_call: TRBD2
v_call: TRBV30
cdr3_length: 16
clone_size: few
cdr3_aa: CAWSGGGGASYNEQFF

d_call: NA
v_call: TRBV14
cdr3_length: 14
clone_size: NA
cdr3_aa: CASSRAGSTGELFF

d_call: NA
v_call: TRBV30
cdr3_length: 15
clone_size: NA
cdr3_aa: CAWRRVGGQNYGYTF

d_call: TRBD1
v_call: TRBV10-3
cdr3_length: 14
clone_size: NA
cdr3_aa: CAISERQGGYTQYF